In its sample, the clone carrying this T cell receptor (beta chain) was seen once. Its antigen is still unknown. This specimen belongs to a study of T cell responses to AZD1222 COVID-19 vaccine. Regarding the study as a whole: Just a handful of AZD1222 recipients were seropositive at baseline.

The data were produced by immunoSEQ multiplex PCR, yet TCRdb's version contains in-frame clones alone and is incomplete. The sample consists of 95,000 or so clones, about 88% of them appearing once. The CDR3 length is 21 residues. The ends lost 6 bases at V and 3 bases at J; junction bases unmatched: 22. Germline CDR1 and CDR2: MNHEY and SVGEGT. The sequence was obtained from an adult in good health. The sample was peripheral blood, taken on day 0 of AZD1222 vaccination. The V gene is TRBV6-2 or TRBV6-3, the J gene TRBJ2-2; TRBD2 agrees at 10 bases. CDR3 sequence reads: CASSETTTRGQRGGDTGELFF. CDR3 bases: TGTGCCAGCAGCGAGACCACGACTAGAGGCCAGCGGGGGGGAGACACCGGGGAGCTGTTTTTT.